This TCR beta chain appears in the sequencing data of a study of shared clonotypes between healthy human individuals. The method was immunoSEQ multiplex PCR; TCRdb's version includes in-frame clones alone and lacks a portion of them. The sample lists over 2 million clones; less than 95% were seen once. Concerning this clone: Antigen unknown.

Trimming pared 0 bases from V and 4 bases from J, leaving 12 bases between. CDR3 size: 16 residues. CDR1 and CDR2 from the germline V gene are LGHNA and YSLEER. In the naive CD8 group, cells lacked CD45RO and were positively selected for CCR7, so terminally differentiated effector memory CD45RA+ cells were left out. Study results and limitations: Researchers found naive subsets generally carried larger estimated richness than memory subsets. A reduction in generation probabilities was seen for non-shared clonotypes relative to those shared by all four donors. Since donors were few, the genetic and exposure-history diversity represented was limited.

The chain couples TRBV4-3 to TRBJ2-2; maybe TRBD1 (6 bases). This TCR was sampled from a man between 18 and 35 years old in good health. Sequencing was carried out using naive CD8+ T cells sorted from blood. The CDR3 reads CASSQDSRGSTGELFF. The DNA for the CDR3 is TGCGCCAGCAGCCAAGACTCCAGGGGAAGCACCGGGGAGCTGTTTTTT.